The rows below give T cell receptor beta chains drawn from one sample of a study of blood T cell repertoires in COVID-19. Assay: immunoSEQ multiplex PCR; the TCRdb copy retains only in-frame clones and omits some. The repertoire has 150,000 to 160,000 clones, roughly four fifths of them found once; the top ten carry roughly 1.7%. Material for sequencing was peripheral blood. The receptor source for this set is a man older than 75 with acute or convalescent COVID-19. Both conserved end residues are part of each CDR3. D genes are given only for firm matches. Size values are once, few and many counts, or a class for expanded clones, and some rows have none.

d_call: .; v_call: TRBV28; clone_size: .; j_call: TRBJ1-5; cdr3_nt: TGTGCCAGCAGTTTTAGGCAGGGTCATCAGCCCCAGCATTTT; cdr3_aa: CASSFRQGHQPQHF
d_call: .; v_call: TRBV6-5; clone_size: .; j_call: TRBJ1-2; cdr3_nt: TGTGCCAGCAGTTCTCGGACAGCAACCAACTATGGCTACACCTTC; cdr3_aa: CASSSRTATNYGYTF
d_call: .; v_call: TRBV3-1/TRBV3-2; clone_size: .; j_call: TRBJ2-3; cdr3_nt: TGTGCCAGCAGCCAAGATCCCGGGAATAGGGATACGCAGTATTTT; cdr3_aa: CASSQDPGNRDTQYF
d_call: .; v_call: TRBV10-3; clone_size: once; j_call: TRBJ1-5; cdr3_nt: TGTGCCATCAGTGATGCCGGGACAATCAATCAGCCCCAGCATTTT; cdr3_aa: CAISDAGTINQPQHF
d_call: TRBD1; v_call: TRBV10-2; clone_size: .; j_call: TRBJ2-1; cdr3_nt: TGCGCCAGCAGTGAGGGGACAGGGTCGTGGAATGAGCAGTTCTTC; cdr3_aa: CASSEGTGSWNEQFF
d_call: TRBD1; v_call: TRBV24-1; clone_size: .; j_call: TRBJ2-1; cdr3_nt: TGTGCCACCAGTGATCGGTCTCCCCGGGACAGGGGATACAATGAGCAGTTCTTC; cdr3_aa: CATSDRSPRDRGYNEQFF
d_call: .; v_call: TRBV25-1; clone_size: .; j_call: TRBJ1-5; cdr3_nt: TGTGCCAGCAGTGAGGGTGGCGGTCAGCCCCAGCATTTT; cdr3_aa: CASSEGGGQPQHF
d_call: .; v_call: TRBV18; clone_size: .; j_call: TRBJ2-1; cdr3_nt: TGTGCCAGCTCCATCACAGGGATCACCTCCAATGAGCAGTTCTTC; cdr3_aa: CASSITGITSNEQFF
d_call: .; v_call: TRBV18; clone_size: once; j_call: TRBJ1-1; cdr3_nt: TGTGCCAGCTCGCCCCTACAGGGAATGAACACTGAAGCTTTCTTT; cdr3_aa: CASSPLQGMNTEAFF
d_call: .; v_call: TRBV5-8; clone_size: .; j_call: TRBJ2-1; cdr3_nt: TGTGCCAGCAGCTTTTTCGCGGGGGCGTCCTACAATGAGCAGTTCTTC; cdr3_aa: CASSFFAGASYNEQFF
d_call: TRBD2; v_call: TRBV6-6; clone_size: .; j_call: TRBJ2-5; cdr3_nt: TGTGCCAGCAGTAGGGACTACGGCCAAGAGACCCAGTACTTC; cdr3_aa: CASSRDYGQETQYF
d_call: .; v_call: TRBV6-4; clone_size: .; j_call: TRBJ2-2; cdr3_nt: TGTGCCAGCAGTAGGACAGCGAACACCGGGGAGCTGTTTTTT; cdr3_aa: CASSRTANTGELFF
d_call: .; v_call: TRBV28; clone_size: .; j_call: TRBJ2-1; cdr3_nt: TGTGCCAGCAGTCCCCCTCAGTTCTTC; cdr3_aa: CASSPPQFF
d_call: .; v_call: TRBV6-5; clone_size: .; j_call: TRBJ1-5; cdr3_nt: TGTGCCAGCAGCACCGGGACAAATAATCAGCCCCAGCATTTT; cdr3_aa: CASSTGTNNQPQHF
d_call: .; v_call: TRBV2; clone_size: .; j_call: TRBJ2-7; cdr3_nt: TGTGCCAGCGATGGCTCTGGCCCCCGCGAGCAGTACTTC; cdr3_aa: CASDGSGPREQYF
d_call: TRBD1; v_call: TRBV7-2; clone_size: .; j_call: TRBJ1-1; cdr3_nt: TGTGCCAGCAGCACGGGACAGGGGGCGACTGAAGCTTTCTTT; cdr3_aa: CASSTGQGATEAFF
d_call: .; v_call: TRBV30; clone_size: .; j_call: TRBJ2-1; cdr3_nt: TGTGCCTGGACCCAAAGCACAGGCAATGAGCAGTTCTTC; cdr3_aa: CAWTQSTGNEQFF
d_call: .; v_call: TRBV5-5; clone_size: once; j_call: TRBJ1-3; cdr3_nt: TGTGCCAGCAGCTTGGAAATAGGACTGCGCTCTGGAAACACCATATATTTT; cdr3_aa: CASSLEIGLRSGNTIYF
d_call: .; v_call: TRBV2; clone_size: .; j_call: TRBJ1-4; cdr3_nt: TGTGCCAGCAGCCCGAGGGGCCGGCGGGGGAATGAAAAACTGTTTTTT; cdr3_aa: CASSPRGRRGNEKLFF
d_call: .; v_call: TRBV6-5; clone_size: .; j_call: TRBJ1-5; cdr3_nt: TGTGCCAGCAGTTACTTGGGGGCGGACCAGCCCCAGCATTTT; cdr3_aa: CASSYLGADQPQHF
d_call: TRBD1; v_call: TRBV6-1; clone_size: .; j_call: TRBJ2-1; cdr3_nt: TGTGCCAGCAGTGAAACACAGGGGAAAGTACGGTTCTTC; cdr3_aa: CASSETQGKVRFF
d_call: .; v_call: TRBV18; clone_size: .; j_call: TRBJ2-1; cdr3_nt: TGTGCCAGCTCACCCCCGGGGGGCCACTCCTACAATGAGCAGTTCTTC; cdr3_aa: CASSPPGGHSYNEQFF
d_call: TRBD1; v_call: TRBV24-1; clone_size: .; j_call: TRBJ2-1; cdr3_nt: TGTGCCACCAGTGATAACCCGGGCCCCGGGACAGAGAACAATGAGCAGTTCTTC; cdr3_aa: CATSDNPGPGTENNEQFF
d_call: .; v_call: TRBV2; clone_size: .; j_call: TRBJ2-2; cdr3_nt: TGTGCCAGCAATCCTGGGACAAGCACCGGGGAGCTGTTTTTT; cdr3_aa: CASNPGTSTGELFF
d_call: TRBD2; v_call: TRBV19; clone_size: .; j_call: TRBJ2-5; cdr3_nt: TGTGCCAGCAAGGGCCTAGCGGGGGGGCAACAAGAGACCCAGTACTTC; cdr3_aa: CASKGLAGGQQETQYF
d_call: TRBD1; v_call: TRBV19; clone_size: .; j_call: TRBJ1-4; cdr3_nt: TGTGCCAGTAGAGATTCCGGGACAGGGAATGAAAAACTGTTTTTT; cdr3_aa: CASRDSGTGNEKLFF
d_call: .; v_call: TRBV6-2/TRBV6-3; clone_size: once; j_call: TRBJ2-1; cdr3_nt: TGTGCCAGCAGTTCCCTAGGGAGCTCCTACAATGAGCAGTTCTTC; cdr3_aa: CASSSLGSSYNEQFF
d_call: .; v_call: TRBV29-1; clone_size: .; j_call: TRBJ2-5; cdr3_nt: TGCAGCGTTGATGGCGTAGCTGGGGAGACCCAGTACTTC; cdr3_aa: CSVDGVAGETQYF
d_call: TRBD1; v_call: TRBV5-1; clone_size: .; j_call: TRBJ1-2; cdr3_nt: TGCGCCAGCAGCTTGGAGGAAGGGGGCGGCTATGGCTACACCTTC; cdr3_aa: CASSLEEGGGYGYTF
d_call: .; v_call: TRBV12-3/TRBV12-4; clone_size: .; j_call: TRBJ2-1; cdr3_nt: TGTGCCAGCAGTCTCGATGAGCAGTTCTTC; cdr3_aa: CASSLDEQFF
d_call: TRBD1; v_call: TRBV20-1; clone_size: .; j_call: TRBJ2-7; cdr3_nt: TGCAGTGCTAGTAAGACAGGGGGCGTCTACGAGCAGTACTTC; cdr3_aa: CSASKTGGVYEQYF
d_call: .; v_call: TRBV3-1/TRBV3-2; clone_size: .; j_call: TRBJ1-2; cdr3_nt: TGTGCCAGCAGCCAAGATCCCCCAGGGGCGGCAAACTATGGCTACACCTTC; cdr3_aa: CASSQDPPGAANYGYTF
d_call: TRBD2; v_call: TRBV19; clone_size: .; j_call: TRBJ2-2; cdr3_nt: TGTGCCAGTAGTCTTCCGCGGGGGGCCTGGACCGGGGAGCTGTTTTTT; cdr3_aa: CASSLPRGAWTGELFF
d_call: TRBD2; v_call: TRBV15; clone_size: .; j_call: TRBJ2-4; cdr3_nt: TGTGCCACCAGCAGAGGAAGCGGGGGTGCCAAAAACATTCAGTACTTC; cdr3_aa: CATSRGSGGAKNIQYF
d_call: TRBD1; v_call: TRBV10-3; clone_size: .; j_call: TRBJ2-1; cdr3_nt: TGTGCCAGCTCGGGACAGTACAATGAGCAGTTCTTC; cdr3_aa: CASSGQYNEQFF
d_call: TRBD1; v_call: TRBV5-6; clone_size: .; j_call: TRBJ2-7; cdr3_nt: TGTGCCAGCAGCTTGGAGCGCCGGACAGGGGTCTTAGGGTCGTACTTC; cdr3_aa: CASSLERRTGVLGSYF
d_call: .; v_call: TRBV19; clone_size: .; j_call: TRBJ2-5; cdr3_nt: TGTGCCAGTAGTATATCGGGGTTCCAGATACAAGAGACCCAGTACTTC; cdr3_aa: CASSISGFQIQETQYF
d_call: TRBD2; v_call: TRBV9; clone_size: .; j_call: TRBJ2-1; cdr3_nt: TGTGCCAGCAGCGTAGAGGCCCCTCGGCGGGGGGGCCTAAATGAGCAGTTCTTC; cdr3_aa: CASSVEAPRRGGLNEQFF
d_call: .; v_call: TRBV6-1; clone_size: .; j_call: TRBJ2-2; cdr3_nt: TGTGCCAGCAGTGAAGGGGGGCCTGGCACCGGGGAGCTGTTTTTT; cdr3_aa: CASSEGGPGTGELFF
d_call: .; v_call: TRBV6-6; clone_size: .; j_call: TRBJ2-5; cdr3_nt: TGTGCCAGCTCAGGGTACCAAGAGACCCAGTACTTC; cdr3_aa: CASSGYQETQYF
d_call: .; v_call: TRBV6-5; clone_size: .; j_call: TRBJ1-4; cdr3_nt: TGTGCCAGCAGCCGATCGTCGGGGGGCGATGAAAAACTGTTTTTT; cdr3_aa: CASSRSSGGDEKLFF
d_call: TRBD1; v_call: TRBV6-5; clone_size: .; j_call: TRBJ1-2; cdr3_nt: TGTGCCAGCAGTTATCGAGCGGGACAGGGGTTTTATGGCTACACCTTC; cdr3_aa: CASSYRAGQGFYGYTF
d_call: TRBD1; v_call: TRBV5-6; clone_size: .; j_call: TRBJ1-2; cdr3_nt: TGTGCCAGCAGCTTGAGTAGGGGGCACGGCTACACCTTC; cdr3_aa: CASSLSRGHGYTF